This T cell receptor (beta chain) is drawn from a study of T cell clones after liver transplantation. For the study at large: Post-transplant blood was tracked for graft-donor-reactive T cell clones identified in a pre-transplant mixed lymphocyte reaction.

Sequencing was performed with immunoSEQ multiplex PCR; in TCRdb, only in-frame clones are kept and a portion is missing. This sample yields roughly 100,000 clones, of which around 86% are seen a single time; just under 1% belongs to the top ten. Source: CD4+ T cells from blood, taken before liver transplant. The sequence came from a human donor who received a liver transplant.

This CDR3 is CASSLGGGWAMNTEAFF. CDR3 bases: TGTGCCAGCAGCCTAGGGGGGGGTTGGGCCATGAACACTGAAGCTTTCTTT. The rearrangement joins TRBV27 to TRBJ1-1, with D tentatively TRBD1 (6 bases). CDR1 is MNHEY, CDR2 SMNVEV, per germline (reference sequence). CDR3 length equals 17 residues. Trimming removed 6 bases at V and 0 bases at J, with 20 bases between.